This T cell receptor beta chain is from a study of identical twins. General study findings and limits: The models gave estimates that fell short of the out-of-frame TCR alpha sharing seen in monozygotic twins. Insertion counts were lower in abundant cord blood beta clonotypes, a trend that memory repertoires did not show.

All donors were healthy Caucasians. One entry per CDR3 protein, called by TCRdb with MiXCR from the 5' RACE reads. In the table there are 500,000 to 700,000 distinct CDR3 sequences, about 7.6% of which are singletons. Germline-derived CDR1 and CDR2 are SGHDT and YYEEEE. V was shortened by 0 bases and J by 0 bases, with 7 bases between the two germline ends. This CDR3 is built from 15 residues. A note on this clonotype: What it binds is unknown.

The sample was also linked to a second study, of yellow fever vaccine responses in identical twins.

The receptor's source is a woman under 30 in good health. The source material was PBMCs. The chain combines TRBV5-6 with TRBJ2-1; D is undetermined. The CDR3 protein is CASSLDASSYNEQFF. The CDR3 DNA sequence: TGTGCCAGCAGCTTGGACGCGAGCTCCTACAATGAGCAGTTCTTC. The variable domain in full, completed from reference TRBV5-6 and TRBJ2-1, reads DAGVTQSPTHLIKTRGQQVTLRCSPKSGHDTVSWYQQALGQGPQFIFQYYEEEERQRGNFPDRFSGHQFPNYSSELNVNALLLGDSALYLCASSLDASSYNEQFFGPGTRLTVL.